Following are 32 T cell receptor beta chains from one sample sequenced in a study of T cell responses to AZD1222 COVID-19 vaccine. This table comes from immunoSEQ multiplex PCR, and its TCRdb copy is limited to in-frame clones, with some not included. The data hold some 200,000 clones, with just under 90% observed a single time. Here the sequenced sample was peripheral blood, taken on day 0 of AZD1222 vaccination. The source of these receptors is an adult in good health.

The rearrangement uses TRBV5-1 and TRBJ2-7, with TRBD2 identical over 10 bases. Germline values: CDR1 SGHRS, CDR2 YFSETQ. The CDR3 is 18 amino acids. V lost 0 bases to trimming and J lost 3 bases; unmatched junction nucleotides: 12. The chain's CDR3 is CASSLGLAGVQKLYEQYF. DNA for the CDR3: TGCGCCAGCAGCTTGGGACTAGCGGGCGTCCAGAAACTCTACGAGCAGTACTTC. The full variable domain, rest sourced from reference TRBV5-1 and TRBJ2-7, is KAGVTQTPRYLIKTRGQQVTLSCSPISGHRSVSWYQQTPGQGLQFLFEYFSETQRNKGNFPGRFSGRQFSNSRSEMNVSTLELGDSALYLCASSLGLAGVQKLYEQYFGPGTRLTVT.

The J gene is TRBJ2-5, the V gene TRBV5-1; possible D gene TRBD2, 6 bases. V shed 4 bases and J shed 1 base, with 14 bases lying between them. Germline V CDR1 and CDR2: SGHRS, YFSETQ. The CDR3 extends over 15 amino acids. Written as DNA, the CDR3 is TGCGCCAGCAGCCCACTGACTAGATTCCAAGAGACCCAGTACTTC. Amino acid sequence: CASSPLTRFQETQYF.

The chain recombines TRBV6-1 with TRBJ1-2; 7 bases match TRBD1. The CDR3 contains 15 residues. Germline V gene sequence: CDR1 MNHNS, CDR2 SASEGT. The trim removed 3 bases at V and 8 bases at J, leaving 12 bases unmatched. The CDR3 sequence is CASSDPRQGGIGYTF. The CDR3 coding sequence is TGTGCCAGCAGTGACCCCCGTCAGGGGGGGATCGGCTACACCTTC.

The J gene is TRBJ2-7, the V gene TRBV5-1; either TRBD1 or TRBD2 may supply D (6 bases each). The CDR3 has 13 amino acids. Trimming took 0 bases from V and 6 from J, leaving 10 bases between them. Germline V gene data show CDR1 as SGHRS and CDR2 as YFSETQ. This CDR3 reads CASSLEGEVEQYF. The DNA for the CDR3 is TGCGCCAGCAGCTTGGAGGGGGAGGTCGAGCAGTACTTC.

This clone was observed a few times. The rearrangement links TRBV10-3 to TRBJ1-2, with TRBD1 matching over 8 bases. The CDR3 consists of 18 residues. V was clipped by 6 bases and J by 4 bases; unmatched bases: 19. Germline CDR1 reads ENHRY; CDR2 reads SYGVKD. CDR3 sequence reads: CAIRERQGPRPPTYGYTF. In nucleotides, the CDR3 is TGTGCCATCAGGGAAAGACAGGGGCCGCGACCCCCTACCTATGGCTACACCTTC.

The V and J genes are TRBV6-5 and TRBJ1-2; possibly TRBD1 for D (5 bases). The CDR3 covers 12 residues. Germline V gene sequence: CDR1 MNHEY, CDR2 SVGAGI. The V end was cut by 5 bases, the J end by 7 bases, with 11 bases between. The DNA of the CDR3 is TGTGCCAGCAGTCCTCCAGGGTTTGGCTACACCTTC. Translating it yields CASSPPGFGYTF.

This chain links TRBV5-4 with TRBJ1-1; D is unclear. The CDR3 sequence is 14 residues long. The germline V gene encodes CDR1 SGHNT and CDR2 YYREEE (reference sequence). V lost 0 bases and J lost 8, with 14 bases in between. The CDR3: CASSLGLEANEAFF. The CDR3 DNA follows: TGTGCCAGCAGCTTGGGTCTGGAAGCAAACGAAGCTTTCTTT.

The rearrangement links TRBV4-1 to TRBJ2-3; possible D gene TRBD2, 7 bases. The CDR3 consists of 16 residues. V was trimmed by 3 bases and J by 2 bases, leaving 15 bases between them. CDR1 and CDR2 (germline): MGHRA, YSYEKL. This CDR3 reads CASSQDPGGLTDTQYF. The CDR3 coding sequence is TGCGCCAGCAGCCAGGACCCGGGGGGCCTCACAGATACGCAGTATTTT.

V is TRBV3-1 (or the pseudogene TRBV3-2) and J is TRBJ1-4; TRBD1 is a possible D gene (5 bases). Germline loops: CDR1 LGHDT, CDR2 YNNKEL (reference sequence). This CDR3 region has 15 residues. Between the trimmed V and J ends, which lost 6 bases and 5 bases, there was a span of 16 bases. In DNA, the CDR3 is TGTGCCAGCAGACAAACAGGCAATCAGAATGAAAAACTGTTTTTT. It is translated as CASRQTGNQNEKLFF.

In DNA, the CDR3 is TGTGCCAGCAGCAAACTGGGTCCGGGACGGACAGAAGTAAGGGGACATTTTTCTGGAAACACCATATATTTT. Translation: CASSKLGPGRTEVRGHFSGNTIYF. The J gene is TRBJ1-3, the V gene TRBV21-1; no DNA check was done on the table's D call, TRBD1. TRBV21-1 is a pseudogene segment. CDR3 length: 24 residues.

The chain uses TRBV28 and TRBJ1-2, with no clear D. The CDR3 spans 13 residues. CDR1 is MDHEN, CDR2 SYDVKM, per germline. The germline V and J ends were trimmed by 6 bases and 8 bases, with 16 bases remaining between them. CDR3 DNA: TGTGCCAGCAGCCCAAGCGCCATAGAGGGCTACACCTTC. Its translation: CASSPSAIEGYTF.

The CDR3 is CASSLVKDRASGYGYTF. As DNA, the CDR3 is TGTGCCAGCAGCTTAGTGAAAGACAGGGCCTCTGGATATGGCTACACCTTC. The rearrangement joins TRBV7-2 to TRBJ1-2; 7 bases match TRBD1. Germline CDR1 and CDR2: SGHTA and FQGNSA. V dropped 1 base and J dropped 5; count of bases not matched to a gene: 13. The CDR3 loop spans 17 amino acids.

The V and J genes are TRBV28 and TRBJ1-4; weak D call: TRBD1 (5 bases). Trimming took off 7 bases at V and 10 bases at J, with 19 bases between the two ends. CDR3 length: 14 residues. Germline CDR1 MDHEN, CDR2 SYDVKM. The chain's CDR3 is CASTPGGEVRKLFF. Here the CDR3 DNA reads TGTGCCAGCACCCCGGGGGGGGAAGTGAGAAAACTGTTTTTT.

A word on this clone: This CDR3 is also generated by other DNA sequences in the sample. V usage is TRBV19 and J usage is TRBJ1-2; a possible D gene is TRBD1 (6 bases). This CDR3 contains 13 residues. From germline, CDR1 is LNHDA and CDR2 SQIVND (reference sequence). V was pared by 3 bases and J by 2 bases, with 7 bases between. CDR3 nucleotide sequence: TGTGCCAGTAGTATCCAGGGGAACTATGGCTACACCTTC. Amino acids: CASSIQGNYGYTF.

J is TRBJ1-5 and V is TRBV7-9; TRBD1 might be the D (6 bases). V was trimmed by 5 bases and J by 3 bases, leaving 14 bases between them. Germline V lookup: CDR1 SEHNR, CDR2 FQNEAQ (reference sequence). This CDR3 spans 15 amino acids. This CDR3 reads CASSAGTTDNQPQHF. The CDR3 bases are TGTGCCAGCAGCGCCGGGACAACAGACAATCAGCCCCAGCATTTT. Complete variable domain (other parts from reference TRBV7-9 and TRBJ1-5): DTGVSQNPRHKITKRGQNVTFRCDPISEHNRLYWYRQTLGQGPEFLTYFQNEAQLEKSRLLSDRFSAERPKGSFSTLEIQRTEQGDSAMYLCASSAGTTDNQPQHFGDGTRLSIL.

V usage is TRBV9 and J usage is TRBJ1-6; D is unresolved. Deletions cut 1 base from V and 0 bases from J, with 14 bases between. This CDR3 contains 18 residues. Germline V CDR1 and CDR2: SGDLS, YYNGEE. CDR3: CASSVPMGRSSYNSPLHF. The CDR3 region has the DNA TGTGCCAGCAGCGTACCCATGGGGAGGAGCTCCTATAATTCACCCCTCCACTTT.

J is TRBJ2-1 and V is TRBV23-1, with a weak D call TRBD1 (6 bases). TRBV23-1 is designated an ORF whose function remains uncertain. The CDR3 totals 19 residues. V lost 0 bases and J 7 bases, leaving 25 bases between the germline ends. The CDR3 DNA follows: TGCGCCAGCAGTCAATCTAGGCCGGGGATAAGGACAGTTGGTAATGAGCAGTTCTTC. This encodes CASSQSRPGIRTVGNEQFF.

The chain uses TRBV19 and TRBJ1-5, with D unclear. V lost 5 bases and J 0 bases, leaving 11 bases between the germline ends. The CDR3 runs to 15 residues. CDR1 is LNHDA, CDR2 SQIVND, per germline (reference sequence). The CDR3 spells CASSPPRHSNQPQHF. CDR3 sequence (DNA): TGTGCCAGTAGTCCTCCCCGCCATAGCAATCAGCCCCAGCATTTT. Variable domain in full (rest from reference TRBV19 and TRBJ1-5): DGGITQSPKYLFRKEGQNVTLSCEQNLNHDAMYWYRQDPGQGLRLIYYSQIVNDFQKGDIAEGYSVSREKKESFPLTVTSAQKNPTAFYLCASSPPRHSNQPQHFGDGTRLSIL.

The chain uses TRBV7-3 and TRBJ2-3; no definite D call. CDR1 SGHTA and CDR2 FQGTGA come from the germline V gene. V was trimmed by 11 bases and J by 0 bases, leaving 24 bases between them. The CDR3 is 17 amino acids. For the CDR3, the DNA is TGTGCCCTAAATTTGTCGGTGAAAGCTTCTAGCACAGATACGCAGTATTTT. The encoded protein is CALNLSVKASSTDTQYF.

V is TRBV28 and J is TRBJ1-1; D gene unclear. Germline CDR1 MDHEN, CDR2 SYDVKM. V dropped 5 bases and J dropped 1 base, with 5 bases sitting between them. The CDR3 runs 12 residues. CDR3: CASSAQNTEAFF. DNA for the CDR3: TGTGCCAGCAGTGCTCAGAACACTGAAGCTTTCTTT.

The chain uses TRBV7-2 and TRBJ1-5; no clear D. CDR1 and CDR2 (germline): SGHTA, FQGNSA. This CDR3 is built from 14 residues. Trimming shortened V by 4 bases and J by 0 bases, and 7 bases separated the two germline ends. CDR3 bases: TGTGCCAGCAGCTATCAAACTAGCAATCAGCCCCAGCATTTT. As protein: CASSYQTSNQPQHF.

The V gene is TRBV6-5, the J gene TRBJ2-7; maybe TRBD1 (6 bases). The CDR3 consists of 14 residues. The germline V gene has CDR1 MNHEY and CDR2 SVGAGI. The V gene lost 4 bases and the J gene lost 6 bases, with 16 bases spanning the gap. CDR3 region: CASSSTGVPSEQYF. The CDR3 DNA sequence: TGTGCCAGCAGTTCGACAGGCGTCCCCTCCGAGCAGTACTTC.

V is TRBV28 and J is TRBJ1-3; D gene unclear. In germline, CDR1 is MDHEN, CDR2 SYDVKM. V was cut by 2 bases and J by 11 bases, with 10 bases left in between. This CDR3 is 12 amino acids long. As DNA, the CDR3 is TGTGCCAGCAGTTTACCCGCTAGTCCCATATATTTT. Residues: CASSLPASPIYF.

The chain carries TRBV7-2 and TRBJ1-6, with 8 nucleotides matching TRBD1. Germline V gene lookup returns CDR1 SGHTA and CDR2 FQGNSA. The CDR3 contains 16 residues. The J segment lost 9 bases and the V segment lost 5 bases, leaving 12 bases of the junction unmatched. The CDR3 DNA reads TGTGCCAGCAGCCTTGGTACGGGACAGGTTCTTTCACCCCTCCACTTT. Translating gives CASSLGTGQVLSPLHF.

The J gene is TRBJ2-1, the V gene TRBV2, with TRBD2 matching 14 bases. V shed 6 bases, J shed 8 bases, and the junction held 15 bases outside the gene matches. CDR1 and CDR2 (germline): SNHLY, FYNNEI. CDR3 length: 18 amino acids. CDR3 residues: CASRAGTSGSLSSHEQFF. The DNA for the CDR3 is TGTGCCAGCAGGGCCGGGACTAGCGGGAGTCTTTCTTCCCATGAGCAGTTCTTC.

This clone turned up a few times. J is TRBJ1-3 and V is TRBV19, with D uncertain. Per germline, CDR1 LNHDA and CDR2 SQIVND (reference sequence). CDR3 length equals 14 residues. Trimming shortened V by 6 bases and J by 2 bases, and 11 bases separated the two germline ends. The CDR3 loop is CASSSGGPGNTIYF. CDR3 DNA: TGTGCCAGTAGCTCGGGAGGGCCTGGAAACACCATATATTTT.

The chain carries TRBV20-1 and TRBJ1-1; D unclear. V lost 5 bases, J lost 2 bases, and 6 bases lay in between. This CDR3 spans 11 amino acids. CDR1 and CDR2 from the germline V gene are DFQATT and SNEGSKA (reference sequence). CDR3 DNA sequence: TGCAGTGCTTACGGTAACACTGAAGCTTTCTTT. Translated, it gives CSAYGNTEAFF.

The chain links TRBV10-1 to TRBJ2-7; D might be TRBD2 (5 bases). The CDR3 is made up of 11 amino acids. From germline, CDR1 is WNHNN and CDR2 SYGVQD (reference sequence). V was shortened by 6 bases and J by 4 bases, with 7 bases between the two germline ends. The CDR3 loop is CASSGVYEQYF. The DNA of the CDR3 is TGCGCCAGCAGCGGGGTGTACGAGCAGTACTTC.

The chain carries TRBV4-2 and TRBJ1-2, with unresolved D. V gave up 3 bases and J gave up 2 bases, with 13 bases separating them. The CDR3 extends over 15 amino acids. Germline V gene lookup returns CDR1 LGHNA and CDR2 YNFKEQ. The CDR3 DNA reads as TGTGCCAGCAGCCAGAGCGCCGAGGAAAACTATGGCTACACCTTC. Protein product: CASSQSAEENYGYTF.

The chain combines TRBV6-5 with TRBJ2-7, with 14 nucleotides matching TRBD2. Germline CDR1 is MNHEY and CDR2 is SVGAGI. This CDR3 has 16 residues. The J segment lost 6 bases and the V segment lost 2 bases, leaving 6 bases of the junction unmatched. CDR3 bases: TGTGCCAGCAGTTACGGGACTAGCGGGAGATTAAGCGAGCAGTACTTC. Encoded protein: CASSYGTSGRLSEQYF.

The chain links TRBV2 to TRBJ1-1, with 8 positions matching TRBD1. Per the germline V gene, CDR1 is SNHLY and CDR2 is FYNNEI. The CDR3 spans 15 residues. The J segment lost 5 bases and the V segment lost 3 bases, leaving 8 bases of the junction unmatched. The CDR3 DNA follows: TGTGCCAGCAGTGAGGAGCCTCGGACAGGGACTGAAGCTTTCTTT. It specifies CASSEEPRTGTEAFF.

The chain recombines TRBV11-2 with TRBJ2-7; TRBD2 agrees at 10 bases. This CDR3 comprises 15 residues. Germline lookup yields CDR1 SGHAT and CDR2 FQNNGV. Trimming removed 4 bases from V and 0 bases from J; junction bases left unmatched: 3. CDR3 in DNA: TGTGCCAGCAGCTCTAGCGGGAGCCTCTCCTACGAGCAGTACTTC. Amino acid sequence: CASSSSGSLSYEQYF.